The following is a TCR beta chain sequence with its context. Its antigen is undetermined. Other DNA sequences in this sample translate to the same CDR3. These data belong to a study of shared clonotypes between healthy human individuals. Study in general: The people who gave samples were a couple of women and three men aged 18 to 49.

V gave up 0 bases and J gave up 1 base, with 10 bases separating them. Germline loops: CDR1 SGHRS, CDR2 YFSETQ. The CDR3 is 15 amino acids. Study-wide results and limits: Non-shared clonotypes were found to have lower generation probabilities than the clonotypes that were shared by all four of the sorted-subset donors.

From CD4+ cells came CD45RA+ naive and CD45RA-negative memory subsets. Each sorted subset replicate got 200 ng genomic DNA, tens of thousands of genomes. Produced via immunoSEQ multiplex PCR; TCRdb's table is partial and in-frame only. The table includes about 2,500,000 clones, over 85% detected once. The sequence was obtained from a man aged 18 to 30 in good health. The V call is TRBV5-1, the J call TRBJ1-1, with a weak D call TRBD1 (5 bases). Sequencing used naive CD4+ T cells sorted from blood. Subset here: CD45RA+ positively selected. DNA of the CDR3: TGCGCCAGCAGCTTGGAGGCAGGGAGGAACACTGAAGCTTTCTTT. Translation: CASSLEAGRNTEAFF.